This TCR beta chain was observed in a study of blood T cell repertoires in COVID-19. Study summary: COVID-19 samples from acute and convalescent phases originated in the United States, Italy and Spain.

Clones were read by immunoSEQ multiplex PCR, and TCRdb kept only the in-frame ones, dropping some. The sample has some 220,000 clones, over 60% seen once; the top ten hold 7.2%. The source is a woman in her seventies with acute or convalescent COVID-19. Sequencing was carried out using peripheral blood.

The CDR3 nucleotides are TGCGCCAGCCGACTCGGACAGGGCCCCTACGAGCAGTACGTC. Encoded protein: CASRLGQGPYEQYV. The gene calls are TRBV5-1 and TRBJ2-7; 8 bases align to TRBD1. The CDR3 is 14 residues long. V dropped 7 bases and J dropped 2; count of bases not matched to a gene: 8. The germline CDR1 and CDR2 sequences are SGHRS and YFSETQ.